The next 31 T cell receptor beta chains were all read from a single sample in a study of CD4 T cells in relation to SARS-CoV-2 and coronaviruses. The assay was immunoSEQ multiplex PCR, and TCRdb's table has in-frame clones only and misses some. The sample holds about 68,000 clones, just over 90% seen once. CD4+ T cells from unexposed donors were obtained before the COVID-19 pandemic (2011-2018). Sequencing was carried out using naive CD4+ T cells from PBMCs. Indicated subset: naive CD4+ T cells isolated by negative enrichment. These receptors were taken from a human donor in good health.

This CDR3 reads CAWSVRGGTDTQYF. The CDR3, as DNA: TGTGCCTGGAGTGTACGCGGGGGCACAGATACGCAGTATTTT. This chain uses TRBV30 with TRBJ2-3, with D possibly matching TRBD2 (6 bases). The V gene lost 0 bases and the J gene lost 1 base, with 8 bases spanning the gap. Per germline, CDR1 GTSNPN and CDR2 SVGIG (reference sequence). The CDR3 contains 14 residues.

The chain employs TRBV5-1 and TRBJ2-3, with D unclear. V lost 7 bases to trimming and J lost 0 bases, with 18 bases between them. CDR3 size: 16 residues. Germline CDR1 reads SGHRS; CDR2 reads YFSETQ. In DNA, the CDR3 is TGCGCCAGCTCGGATACAGTTTCGTCTAGCACAGATACGCAGTATTTT. It specifies CASSDTVSSSTDTQYF.

This clone was counted a single time. V usage is TRBV6-5 and J usage is TRBJ2-3; D is undetermined. The CDR3 is 15 residues long. The germline V gene encodes CDR1 MNHEY and CDR2 SVGAGI. V was shortened by 2 bases and J by 1 base, with 10 bases between the two germline ends. The CDR3 region has the DNA TGTGCCAGCAGTTACCGTACGTCCCGCACAGATACGCAGTATTTT. Its protein is CASSYRTSRTDTQYF.

The chain is built from TRBV28 and TRBJ1-2; TRBD1 matches at 7 bases. Losses at the gene ends were 5 bases for V and 10 bases for J; bases not matched to a gene: 10. The CDR3 spans 13 residues. In germline, CDR1 is MDHEN, CDR2 SYDVKM. CDR3 nucleotide sequence: TGTGCCAGCAGTATACAAACAGGGGTTGCCTACACCTTC. As protein: CASSIQTGVAYTF.

V usage is TRBV18 and J usage is TRBJ2-7, with D possibly being TRBD1 (6 bases). Trimming left V 3 bases short and J 2 bases short, with 11 bases between. The CDR3 loop spans 14 amino acids. Germline V gives CDR1 KGHSH, CDR2 LQKENI. CDR3 in DNA: TGTGCCAGCTCACCGTACAGGGAAGCCTACGAGCAGTACTTC. Protein sequence: CASSPYREAYEQYF.

This chain connects TRBV5-6 to TRBJ2-1, with 10 bases fitting TRBD2. The CDR3 length is 15 residues. V dropped 5 bases and J dropped 10; count of bases not matched to a gene: 12. Germline V CDR1 and CDR2: SGHDT, YYEEEE. CDR3 sequence (DNA): TGTGCCAGCAGTTTACCGGGACTAGCGCCGGGGGAGCAGTTCTTC. Translating it yields CASSLPGLAPGEQFF.

The chain couples TRBV5-1 to TRBJ1-1; maybe TRBD1 (5 bases). The CDR3 is 15 residues long. Trimming cost V 3 bases and J 6 bases, with 18 bases left between them. Germline CDR1 is SGHRS and CDR2 is YFSETQ. The CDR3 nucleotides are TGCGCCAGCAGCTGGGCGGGGGGGGTGGACTCTGAAGCTTTCTTT. Its translation: CASSWAGGVDSEAFF.

The V gene is TRBV6-6, the J gene TRBJ2-7, with D tentatively TRBD1 (6 bases). The V gene's germline CDR1 is MNHNY and CDR2 SVGAGI (reference sequence). The CDR3 is made up of 16 amino acids. V lost 5 bases, J lost 0 bases, and 17 bases lay in between. For the CDR3, the DNA is TGTGCCAGCAGTGCCCGGGGACACAAGAGCTCCTACGAGCAGTACTTC. It translates to CASSARGHKSSYEQYF.

The rearrangement joins TRBV7-2 to TRBJ1-5; unclear D gene. Between the trimmed V and J ends, which lost 0 bases and 3 bases, there was a span of 9 bases. Per germline, CDR1 SGHTA and CDR2 FQGNSA. This CDR3 contains 15 residues. Here the CDR3 DNA reads TGTGCCAGCAGCTTAGCGGGAGTTTACAATCAGCCCCAGCATTTT. This translates into CASSLAGVYNQPQHF. Complete variable domain (other parts from reference TRBV7-2 and TRBJ1-5): GAGVSQSPSNKVTEKGKDVELRCDPISGHTALYWYRQSLGQGLEFLIYFQGNSAPDKSGLPSDRFSAERTGGSVSTLTIQRTQQEDSAVYLCASSLAGVYNQPQHFGDGTRLSIL.

This chain links TRBV5-4 with TRBJ2-1; a weak D match, TRBD2 (5 bases). Germline lookup yields CDR1 SGHNT and CDR2 YYREEE (reference sequence). The V gene lost 3 bases and the J gene lost 3 bases, with 19 bases spanning the gap. This CDR3 contains 17 residues. The CDR3 protein is CASSSGYRGLLYNEQFF. The CDR3 DNA reads TGTGCCAGCAGCTCCGGATACCGGGGATTACTCTACAATGAGCAGTTCTTC.

V is TRBV7-9 and J is TRBJ2-1, with TRBD2 matching over 8 bases. Germline CDR1 is SEHNR and CDR2 is FQNEAQ (reference sequence). This CDR3 comprises 19 residues. The ends lost 6 bases at V and 0 bases at J; junction bases unmatched: 16. The CDR3 loop is CASSSGRVSGASSYNEQFF. CDR3 DNA: TGTGCCAGCAGTTCAGGTCGGGTTAGCGGGGCAAGCTCCTACAATGAGCAGTTCTTC.

This chain links TRBV5-4 with TRBJ2-3, with D possibly TRBD1 on 5 matching bases. The CDR3 extends over 16 amino acids. Germline lookup yields CDR1 SGHNT and CDR2 YYREEE (reference sequence). V was shortened by 0 bases and J by 0 bases, with 11 bases between the two germline ends. The CDR3 reads CASSLARAGSTDTQYF. The CDR3 DNA sequence: TGTGCCAGCAGCTTGGCTCGGGCAGGGAGCACAGATACGCAGTATTTT. Combining the CDR3 with reference TRBV5-4 and TRBJ2-3 gives the whole variable domain ETGVTQSPTHLIKTRGQQVTLRCSSQSGHNTVSWYQQALGQGPQFIFQYYREEENGRGNFPPRFSGLQFPNYSSELNVNALELDDSALYLCASSLARAGSTDTQYFGPGTRLTVL.

This clone was seen a single time. V gene TRBV5-4 combines with J gene TRBJ2-4, with 12 bases fitting TRBD2. CDR1 is SGHNT, CDR2 YYREEE, per germline (reference sequence). The CDR3 is made up of 15 amino acids. Losses at the gene ends were 6 bases for V and 7 bases for J; bases not matched to a gene: 8. For the CDR3, the DNA is TGTGCCAGCACCACGACTAGCGGGGGCGGGAACATTCAGTACTTC. This sequence encodes CASTTTSGGGNIQYF.

The chain employs TRBV18 and TRBJ2-7; 7 bases map to TRBD1. CDR1 and CDR2 from the germline V gene are KGHSH and LQKENI. The CDR3 sequence is 14 residues long. With V trimmed by 0 bases and J by 6 bases, 5 bases remained unmatched. The CDR3 region is CASSPPDSGGEQYF. The CDR3 DNA is TGTGCCAGCTCACCACCGGACTCAGGGGGCGAGCAGTACTTC. The full variable domain, in which reference TRBV18 and TRBJ2-7 provide the parts outside the CDR3, is NAGVMQNPRHLVRRRGQEARLRCSPMKGHSHVYWYRQLPEEGLKFMVYLQKENIIDESGMPKERFSAEFPKEGPSILRIQQVVRGDSAAYFCASSPPDSGGEQYFGPGTRLTVT.

V usage is TRBV6-6 and J usage is TRBJ1-1; no definite D call. CDR1 is MNHNY, CDR2 SVGAGI, per germline (reference sequence). The germline V and J ends were trimmed by 2 bases and 5 bases, with 18 bases remaining between them. CDR3 length: 16 residues. The CDR3, as DNA: TGTGCCAGCAGTTACGGGCTGGGGTATGGGGATACTGAAGCTTTCTTT. Translation gives CASSYGLGYGDTEAFF.

The chain joins TRBV19 to TRBJ1-2; D is possibly TRBD1 (6 bases). The V end lost 3 bases, the J end lost 6 bases, and 14 bases lay between the germline ends. CDR3 length: 14 amino acids. The germline V gene encodes CDR1 LNHDA and CDR2 SQIVND (reference sequence). The CDR3 reads CASSITTGTHGYTF. The CDR3 region has the DNA TGTGCCAGTAGTATTACTACAGGGACCCATGGCTACACCTTC.

This rearrangement joins TRBV5-1 to TRBJ2-7; perhaps TRBD1 as D (5 bases). The CDR3 length is 14 residues. Deletions cut 4 bases from V and 3 bases from J, with 14 bases between. Germline-derived CDR1 and CDR2 are SGHRS and YFSETQ. CDR3 DNA: TGCGCCAGCAGCCCCCAGGGTGTCGGCTACGAGCAGTACTTC. Its protein product is CASSPQGVGYEQYF.

The chain links TRBV6-5 to TRBJ2-5; 7 bases align to TRBD1. Germline V gene lookup returns CDR1 MNHEY and CDR2 SVGAGI. This CDR3 is built from 12 residues. With 7 bases clipped from V and 5 bases from J, the junction kept 4 bases outside the gene matches. The CDR3 DNA follows: TGTGCCAGCACCGAGGGGGCGGAGACCCAGTACTTC. It encodes CASTEGAETQYF.

The chain links TRBV7-9 to TRBJ1-4, with D possibly TRBD1 on 5 matching bases. Germline CDR1 and CDR2: SEHNR and FQNEAQ (reference sequence). The CDR3 covers 15 residues. V lost 5 bases and J lost 2, with 12 bases in between. CDR3 DNA sequence: TGTGCCAGCAGCACAGACAGCAGCACTAATGAAAAACTGTTTTTT. Protein: CASSTDSSTNEKLFF. The complete variable domain, with remaining parts taken from reference TRBV7-9 and TRBJ1-4, reads DTGVSQNPRHKITKRGQNVTFRCDPISEHNRLYWYRQTLGQGPEFLTYFQNEAQLEKSRLLSDRFSAERPKGSFSTLEIQRTEQGDSAMYLCASSTDSSTNEKLFFGSGTQLSVL.

The rearrangement links TRBV6-6 to TRBJ1-5; the D is unclear. V dropped 3 bases and J dropped 3 bases, with 9 bases sitting between them. CDR1 and CDR2 (germline): MNHNY, SVGAGI (reference sequence). This CDR3 is 14 amino acids long. This CDR3 is CASSYQGLNQPQHF. For the CDR3, the DNA is TGTGCCAGCAGTTATCAAGGGCTCAATCAGCCCCAGCATTTT.

V gene TRBV5-4 combines with J gene TRBJ2-7, with a tentative D call TRBD1 (5 bases). The CDR3 has 14 amino acids. Trimming shortened V by 0 bases and J by 5 bases, and 12 bases separated the two germline ends. CDR1 is SGHNT and CDR2 is YYREEE in the germline V gene (reference sequence). The CDR3 sequence: CASSLADSGDEQYF. As DNA, the CDR3 is TGTGCCAGCAGCTTGGCCGACAGTGGGGACGAGCAGTACTTC.

The V call is TRBV5-1, the J call TRBJ1-1; no definite D call. This CDR3 contains 15 residues. The germline V and J ends were trimmed by 1 base and 4 bases, with 14 bases remaining between them. Germline V gene sequence: CDR1 SGHRS, CDR2 YFSETQ. The CDR3 spells CASSLRADLGTEAFF. DNA for the CDR3: TGCGCCAGCAGCTTGCGGGCGGATTTGGGCACTGAAGCTTTCTTT.

The V call is TRBV3-1 (or the pseudogene TRBV3-2), the J call TRBJ2-1, with a tentative D call TRBD2 (5 bases). Germline-derived CDR1 and CDR2 are LGHDT and YNNKEL (reference sequence). Deletions cut 2 bases from V and 6 bases from J, with 8 bases between. The CDR3 loop spans 13 amino acids. DNA of the CDR3: TGTGCCAGCAGCCAACAACGGGGCAATGAGCAGTTCTTC. Its protein product is CASSQQRGNEQFF.

V usage is TRBV19 and J usage is TRBJ2-5; D ambiguous. Germline values: CDR1 LNHDA, CDR2 SQIVND (reference sequence). Deletions cut 4 bases from V and 5 bases from J, with 11 bases between. This CDR3 region has 13 residues. The DNA for the CDR3 is TGTGCCAGTAGTACCCCCCCCCGGGAGACCCAGTACTTC. It specifies CASSTPPRETQYF.

This chain joins TRBV12-3 or TRBV12-4 and TRBJ1-2; no clear D. The CDR3 runs 11 residues. Between the trimmed V and J ends, which lost 4 bases and 8 bases, there was a span of 8 bases. The CDR3 here is CASSSPWGYTF. In nucleotides, the CDR3 is TGTGCCAGCAGTTCTCCCTGGGGCTACACCTTC.

The rearrangement joins TRBV28 to TRBJ2-3; TRBD2 is a possible D gene (5 bases). The CDR3 has 14 amino acids. Germline values: CDR1 MDHEN, CDR2 SYDVKM. The ends were cut back, 4 bases at V and 3 bases at J, with 11 bases in the middle. The CDR3 coding sequence is TGTGCCAGCAGTTCTCAGCGAGGGACAGATACGCAGTATTTT. Protein: CASSSQRGTDTQYF.

V gene TRBV6-5 combines with J gene TRBJ2-5; D may be TRBD1 (5 bases). The CDR3 has 14 amino acids. Per germline, CDR1 MNHEY and CDR2 SVGAGI. V gave up 9 bases and J gave up 1 base, with 15 bases separating them. The CDR3 reads CASRTPTFQETQYF. CDR3 DNA sequence: TGTGCCAGTCGGACACCAACGTTCCAAGAGACCCAGTACTTC.

The gene calls are TRBV7-3 and TRBJ1-1; D is possibly TRBD1 (5 bases). The CDR3 runs to 14 residues. Germline values: CDR1 SGHTA, CDR2 FQGTGA. V lost 5 bases, J lost 0 bases, and 10 bases lay in between. This CDR3 reads CASSKAGVNTEAFF. As DNA, the CDR3 is TGTGCCAGCAGCAAGGCGGGGGTGAACACTGAAGCTTTCTTT.

The chain carries TRBV7-9 and TRBJ2-1; TRBD2 matches at 12 bases. This CDR3 is 15 amino acids long. The germline gives CDR1 SEHNR, CDR2 FQNEAQ (reference sequence). V shed 4 bases, J shed 7 bases, and the junction held 5 bases outside the gene matches. The CDR3 region has the DNA TGTGCCAGCAGCTCGACTAGCGGGAGAGGAAATGAGCAGTTCTTC. As protein: CASSSTSGRGNEQFF. The full variable domain, its missing parts supplied by reference TRBV7-9 and TRBJ2-1, is DTGVSQNPRHKITKRGQNVTFRCDPISEHNRLYWYRQTLGQGPEFLTYFQNEAQLEKSRLLSDRFSAERPKGSFSTLEIQRTEQGDSAMYLCASSSTSGRGNEQFFGPGTRLTVL.

The J gene is TRBJ1-4, the V gene TRBV3-1 (or the pseudogene TRBV3-2); a possible D gene is TRBD1 (5 bases). This CDR3 contains 15 residues. The germline CDR1 and CDR2 sequences are LGHDT and YNNKEL (reference sequence). Between the trimmed V and J ends, which lost 0 bases and 10 bases, there was a span of 15 bases. The CDR3 protein is CASSQESMSGGKLFF. CDR3 bases: TGTGCCAGCAGCCAAGAGTCGATGAGCGGGGGAAAACTGTTTTTT.

This sequence joins TRBV3-1 (or the pseudogene TRBV3-2) and TRBJ2-3, with a weak D call TRBD1 (5 bases). V lost 4 bases and J 4 bases, leaving 15 bases between the germline ends. This CDR3 comprises 15 residues. Per germline, CDR1 LGHDT and CDR2 YNNKEL (reference sequence). CDR3 DNA sequence: TGTGCCAGCAGCCCCAGGGCAGGAACCCCAGATACGCAGTATTTT. Translation gives CASSPRAGTPDTQYF.